This entry features one T cell receptor (beta chain) sequence. The sample is drawn from a study of CD8 T cells in Susac syndrome. A quantity of about 0.45 to 1 ug RNA underwent reverse transcription using random hexamers. With immunoSEQ multiplex PCR, TCR beta CDR3 was amplified across 54 Vbeta and 13 Jbeta. One entry per CDR3 protein results from TCRdb running MiXCR on the immunoSEQ multiplex PCR reads. Seen here are a few hundred thousand distinct CDR3 sequences, 85% to 90% observed once, and the top ten hold roughly 0.11%. The CDR3 loop spans 14 amino acids. The junction had 2 bases not matched to a gene; V was cut back by 3 bases and J by 3 bases.

The TCR sequence derives from a human donor with multiple sclerosis. V usage is TRBV12-3 or TRBV12-4 and J usage is TRBJ2-1, with 7 bases identical to TRBD2. The sample was CD8+ T cells from PBMCs. The CDR3 nucleotides are TGTGCCAGCAGTTTGGGACTATACTACAATGAGCAGTTCTTC. Translating it yields CASSLGLYYNEQFF.